This T cell receptor beta chain was observed in a study of T cell repertoires in cytomegalovirus infection. Remarks on this clonotype: Without the conserved terminal phenylalanine or tryptophan, this CDR3 likely stems from a read error.

From the reads, TCRdb called clonotypes with MiXCR, one entry per CDR3 protein. The sample consists of fewer than 550,000 distinct CDR3 sequences, about 15% of them appearing once. This clonotype was obtained from a human donor in good health (CMV status not recorded). Some clones in this sample may be carry-over from other donors' samples. Sequencing was done on a sample of CD8+ T cells from PBMCs.

CDR3 protein: CASGTVSPNYGYTL. CDR3 DNA: TGTGCCAGTGGGACAGTTTCCCCTAACTATGGCTACACCTTA. The chain employs TRBV6-1 and TRBJ1-2; TRBD1 agrees at 7 bases. Germline V lookup: CDR1 MNHNS, CDR2 SASEGT. This CDR3 is 14 amino acids long. The junction had 7 bases not matched to a gene; V was cut back by 9 bases and J by 0 bases.